This T cell receptor (beta chain) appears in the sequencing data of a study of shared clonotypes between healthy human individuals. On the study more broadly: Plates per donor: three CD4 naive, three CD4 memory, two CD8 naive, one CD8 memory.

This CDR3 is 12 amino acids long. V was pared by 4 bases and J by 10 bases, with 12 bases between. Germline V gene sequence: CDR1 SGDLS, CDR2 YYNGEE. Adults of Caucasian background living in Nashville, Tennessee made up all donors. Generated by immunoSEQ multiplex PCR, the TCRdb table keeps only in-frame clones and is missing some. The sample carries more than 1 million clones, about 84% recorded once. This receptor was taken from a man younger than 30 in good health. Some clones in this sample may be carry-over from other donors' samples. Specimen: memory CD4+ T cells from PBMCs. Subset meaning: CD45RA-negative fraction. The chain carries TRBV9 and TRBJ2-1; D gene ambiguous. This CDR3 is CASSHVGQEQFF. CDR3 DNA: TGTGCCAGCAGCCACGTCGGGCAGGAGCAGTTCTTC.